This T cell receptor beta chain was found in a study of CD8 T cells in ankylosing spondylitis. CDR1 SGHAT and CDR2 FQNNGV come from the germline V gene. The CDR3 runs to 11 residues. Losses at the gene ends were 1 base for V and 14 bases for J; bases not matched to a gene: 1. TCRdb reanalysed the 5' RACE reads using MiXCR and keeps one entry per CDR3 protein. The data hold around 210,000 distinct CDR3 sequences, with roughly 8% observed a single time. As to this clonotype: Antigen specificity is unknown.

Study conclusions and caveats: Significant enrichment of disease-linked clones was reportedly seen in matched ankylosing spondylitis synovial fluid. Apparently characteristic of ankylosing spondylitis blood was a TCR beta motif (roughly eight highly homologous variants). Disease-linked clones proved CD8+ and comparatively uncommon in peripheral blood.

The sequenced sample was blood, either unsorted or a sorted T cell fraction (not recorded which). The rearrangement joins TRBV11-2 to TRBJ2-4, with TRBD1 matching 8 bases. This TCR came from a female donor with ankylosing spondylitis or in good health (not recorded which). The CDR3 region has the DNA TGTGCCAGCAGCTTAGGGACAGGGAAGTACTTC. Amino acids: CASSLGTGKYF.